These T cell receptor beta chains were read from a single sample in a study of blood T cells in healthy people across ages. Using its own MiXCR run on the 5' RACE reads, TCRdb lists one record per CDR3 protein. The sample includes 600,000 to 650,000 distinct CDR3 sequences, under 70% of them seen just once. Input material: blood. These receptors all stem from a man aged 55 to 70 in good health. The CDR3 runs from the conserved cysteine through the conserved F or W. Each record gives: D gene, J gene, V gene, clone size, CDR3 length, CDR3 DNA, CDR3 protein. D genes are given only for firm matches. The size of a clone is reported for some rows only, either as once, few or many, or as a class for expanded clones.

TRBD2 TRBJ2-7 TRBV29-1 - 13 TGCAGCGTTCGCGGGGGGCCGTCCTACGAGCAGTACTTC CSVRGGPSYEQYF
- TRBJ2-7 TRBV15 few 13 TGTGCCACCAGCAGAGATAAGGAGAGCGAGCAGTACTTC CATSRDKESEQYF
- TRBJ1-5 TRBV30 - 15 TGTGCCTGGACCTCAGGGACCCATAGCAATCAGCCCCAGCATTTT CAWTSGTHSNQPQHF
- TRBJ2-1 TRBV19 - 10 TGTGCCAGTGGGCTAGCCGAGCAGTTCTTC CASGLAEQFF
- TRBJ2-1 TRBV27 few 14 TGTGCCAGTAACCGGGGTATTCGCTACAATGAGCAGTTCTTC CASNRGIRYNEQFF
- TRBJ1-6 TRBV7-2 - 16 TGTGCCAGCAGCTTATCTGCTAGCTCCTATAATTCACCCCTCCACTTT CASSLSASSYNSPLHF
- TRBJ2-1 TRBV5-1 - 15 TGCGCCAGCAGCTTGGCCGGCAGGGGTTACAATGAGCAGTTCTTC CASSLAGRGYNEQFF
- TRBJ2-5 TRBV5-1 few 15 TGCGCCAGCAGCTTCGAGGGCAGCAGATGGGAGACCCAGTACTTC CASSFEGSRWETQYF
- TRBJ1-2 TRBV4-1 few 15 TGCGCCAGCAGACTAACGCGGACATCGAGATCCGGCTACACCTTC CASRLTRTSRSGYTF
TRBD1 TRBJ2-1 TRBV25-1 - 13 TGTGCCAGCTCCCGGGACAGGGCCAATGAGCGGTTCTTC CASSRDRANERFF
TRBD1 TRBJ2-7 TRBV20-1 few 14 TGCAGTGCTAGATTCGGGAGACAGGGGGGCGAGCAGTACTTC CSARFGRQGGEQYF